Presented here are 30 T cell receptor beta chains from one specimen sequenced in a study of neurological immune-mediated disorders. The sample's time point: longitudinal time-point 1 (baseline). TCRdb itself ran the 5' RACE reads through MiXCR, one entry per CDR3 protein. The sample lists some 60,000 distinct CDR3 sequences, about 11% occurring once. The specimen sequenced was PBMCs. Source of these receptors: a male donor with HTLV-1-associated myelopathy (HAM/TSP).

J is TRBJ2-7 and V is TRBV2; 15 positions agree with TRBD2. Germline V CDR1 and CDR2: SNHLY, FYNNEI. CDR3 length: 20 amino acids. Trimming cost V 6 bases and J 6 bases; bases outside gene matches: 21. CDR3 DNA: TGTGCCAGCAGGGCCACAACAACGTCCGGGACTAGCGGGGGGCTCGCCGAGCAGTACTTC. Amino acids: CASRATTTSGTSGGLAEQYF.

This clonotype was found many times. The chain employs TRBV5-1 and TRBJ1-1; no clear D gene. V lost 4 bases to trimming and J lost 4 bases, with 8 bases between them. CDR3 length equals 12 residues. Germline CDR1 is SGHRS and CDR2 is YFSETQ. The CDR3 DNA is TGCGCCAGCAGCGGGGAAGGCACTGAAGCTTTCTTT. This codes for CASSGEGTEAFF.

This clonotype has a count of ten or more. The gene calls are TRBV4-3 and TRBJ1-5; possibly TRBD1 for D (6 bases). This CDR3 has 13 amino acids. V was clipped by 5 bases and J by 3 bases, with 8 bases between them. The germline V gene encodes CDR1 LGHNA and CDR2 YSLEER. The CDR3 is CASSGGANQPQHF. For the CDR3, the DNA is TGCGCCAGCAGCGGGGGGGCCAATCAGCCCCAGCATTTT.

At least ten counts were recorded for this clonotype. The V and J genes are TRBV10-3 and TRBJ2-7; 13 bases agree with TRBD2. Looked up from germline, CDR1 is ENHRY and CDR2 is SYGVKD. The CDR3 loop spans 16 amino acids. Unmatched junction bases numbered 6, after V lost 3 bases and J lost 4 bases. CDR3 amino acids: CAISEGLAGALYEQYF. DNA for the CDR3: TGTGCCATCAGTGAAGGACTAGCGGGGGCCTTGTACGAGCAGTACTTC.

Details on this clonotype: This may be a read error, as it is one base from a much larger clone. A read error is likely, as this CDR3 ends without the conserved phenylalanine or tryptophan. The chain uses TRBV5-1 and TRBJ2-4; TRBD1 is a possible D gene (6 bases). CDR1 and CDR2 (germline): SGHRS, YFSETQ. The germline V and J ends were trimmed by 5 bases and 1 base, with 13 bases remaining between them. The CDR3 has 15 amino acids. CDR3 in DNA: TGCGCCAGCAGTCCTACAGGGCTTGCCAAAAACATTCAGTACTCC. As protein: CASSPTGLAKNIQYS.

Many counts were recorded for this clonotype. The V and J genes are TRBV4-3 and TRBJ2-1; 8 bases match TRBD2. This CDR3 has 15 amino acids. Trimming cost V 0 bases and J 4 bases; bases outside gene matches: 2. Looked up from germline, CDR1 is LGHNA and CDR2 is YSLEER. The CDR3 loop reads CASSQDRGGYNEQFF. CDR3 in DNA: TGCGCCAGCAGCCAAGACCGGGGGGGTTACAATGAGCAGTTCTTC.

The table lists this clonotype with many counts. The V and J genes are TRBV7-9 and TRBJ2-5; 7 nucleotides agree with TRBD1. The CDR3 runs to 15 residues. Germline loops: CDR1 SEHNR, CDR2 FQNEAQ (reference sequence). The trim removed 3 bases at V and 5 bases at J, leaving 9 bases unmatched. The CDR3 sequence is CASSFEQGFGETQYF. CDR3 sequence (DNA): TGTGCCAGCAGCTTCGAACAGGGGTTTGGGGAGACCCAGTACTTC.

This clonotype was counted at least ten times. V and J are TRBV27 and TRBJ2-7, with no clear D. Trimming took 6 bases from V and 4 from J, leaving 19 bases between them. The V gene's germline CDR1 is MNHEY and CDR2 SMNVEV (reference sequence). There are 15 residues in the CDR3. The CDR3 loop reads CASSPLGVQSYEQYF. For the CDR3, the DNA is TGTGCCAGCAGCCCCCTTGGGGTCCAGAGTTACGAGCAGTACTTC.

This clonotype was counted ten times or more. The V and J genes are TRBV18 and TRBJ1-6; tentative D call: TRBD1 (6 bases). The CDR3 has 14 residues. In germline, CDR1 is KGHSH, CDR2 LQKENI. Trimming removed 3 bases at V and 8 bases at J, with 11 bases between. This CDR3 is CASSPRQDDSPLHF. The CDR3 DNA follows: TGTGCCAGCTCACCTAGACAGGACGATTCACCCCTCCACTTT.

V usage is TRBV9 and J usage is TRBJ2-5, with 8 bases that match TRBD1. The CDR3 totals 15 residues. Germline V CDR1 and CDR2: SGDLS, YYNGEE. The J segment lost 5 bases and the V segment lost 3 bases, leaving 9 bases of the junction unmatched. CDR3 sequence reads: CASSDGTGEGETQYF. The CDR3 region has the DNA TGTGCCAGCAGCGATGGGACAGGTGAAGGGGAGACCCAGTACTTC.

The table lists this clonotype with many counts. The rearrangement links TRBV20-1 to TRBJ2-7; D is ambiguous. Germline assignment: CDR1 DFQATT and CDR2 SNEGSKA (reference sequence). The CDR3 totals 12 residues. The ends were cut back, 6 bases at V and 2 bases at J, with 11 bases in the middle. CDR3 DNA: TGCAGTGCAAAGACGGATACCTACGAGCAGTACTTC. It yields the protein CSAKTDTYEQYF.

The DNA for the CDR3 is TGTGCCAGCAGCCAAGATTTCGTTAACCCCCACAATGAGCAGTTCTTC. Amino acids: CASSQDFVNPHNEQFF. The rearrangement links TRBV3-1 to TRBJ2-1; D is unresolved. Germline V gene sequence: CDR1 LGHDT, CDR2 YNNKEL (reference sequence). This CDR3 is built from 16 residues. V was pared by 0 bases and J by 5 bases, with 14 bases between.

This clonotype was observed at least ten times. The chain joins TRBV29-1 to TRBJ2-7; 12 bases match TRBD2. With 7 bases clipped from V and 2 bases from J, the junction kept 3 bases outside the gene matches. This CDR3 spans 13 amino acids. The germline CDR1 and CDR2 sequences are SQVTM and ANQGSEA. The CDR3 region has the DNA TGCAGCGCTGGACTAGCGGGGACCTACGAGCAGTACTTC. Its translation is CSAGLAGTYEQYF.

In DNA form, the CDR3 reads TGTGCCAGCAGCCGAACACTAGCGGCCCATGGGGAGCAGTTCTTC. Translation gives CASSRTLAAHGEQFF. This chain joins TRBV7-9 and TRBJ2-1; 8 nucleotides agree with TRBD2. Germline V gives CDR1 SEHNR, CDR2 FQNEAQ (reference sequence). V was pared by 5 bases and J by 10 bases, with 13 bases of the junction left unmatched. CDR3 size: 15 residues.

This clonotype came up many times. The chain couples TRBV12-3 or TRBV12-4 to TRBJ2-3, with D maybe TRBD1 (5 bases). V shed 1 base and J shed 5 bases, with 10 bases lying between them. The CDR3 has 14 amino acids. CDR3 sequence: CASSLGGRGDTQYF. The CDR3, as DNA: TGTGCCAGCAGTTTAGGGGGAAGGGGAGATACGCAGTATTTT.

This clonotype was picked up a small number of times. The chain carries TRBV29-1 and TRBJ2-5, with 9 positions matching TRBD1. The CDR3 length is 16 residues. The V and J ends lost 4 bases and 4 bases, in that order; junction bases with no gene match: 13. In germline, CDR1 is SQVTM, CDR2 ANQGSEA. Written as DNA, the CDR3 is TGCAGCGTTGTGGGGGGCCCGGGACAGGGAGGAGAGACCCAGTACTTC. The encoded protein is CSVVGGPGQGGETQYF.

This clonotype was observed at least ten times. This chain joins TRBV7-2 and TRBJ2-3; D gene ambiguous. The CDR3 runs 12 residues. Germline V lookup: CDR1 SGHTA, CDR2 FQGNSA. With 5 bases removed from V and 4 bases from J, the gap between germline ends came to 7 bases. CDR3 in DNA: TGTGCCAGCAGCCCCCCCGCAGATACGCAGTATTTT. Translation: CASSPPADTQYF.

This clonotype was found many times. The rearrangement links TRBV4-3 to TRBJ1-5; weak D call: TRBD1 (5 bases). The germline V and J ends were trimmed by 4 bases and 7 bases, with 23 bases remaining between them. Per the germline V gene, CDR1 is LGHNA and CDR2 is YSLEER. This CDR3 has 17 residues. The CDR3 sequence is CASSLSRVAGSCQPQHF. The CDR3 bases are TGCGCCAGCAGCCTCTCCAGGGTCGCTGGCTCGTGCCAGCCCCAGCATTTT.

The sample holds many counts of this clonotype. The chain couples TRBV5-1 to TRBJ2-1; the D is unclear. This CDR3 region has 13 residues. V was trimmed by 6 bases and J by 1 base, leaving 8 bases between them. The germline V gene has CDR1 SGHRS and CDR2 YFSETQ. CDR3 sequence (DNA): TGCGCCAGCACACCGCTTTCCTACAATGAGCAGTTCTTC. As protein: CASTPLSYNEQFF.

This clonotype occurred many times. V usage is TRBV20-1 and J usage is TRBJ2-1; 12 bases line up with TRBD2. CDR3 size: 16 residues. CDR1 is DFQATT and CDR2 is SNEGSKA in the germline V gene (reference sequence). With V trimmed by 8 bases and J by 1 base, 9 bases remained unmatched. CDR3 region: CSWPTSGGPSYNEQFF. CDR3 nucleotides: TGCAGTTGGCCGACTAGCGGGGGACCATCCTACAATGAGCAGTTCTTC.

The gene calls are TRBV12-3 or TRBV12-4 and TRBJ1-4; D might be TRBD1 (6 bases). V was pared by 3 bases and J by 1 base, with 15 bases between. The CDR3 has 17 amino acids. In nucleotides, the CDR3 is TGTGCCAGCAGTTTCCCCGGGGGGCCCGGAACTAATGAAAAACTGTTTTTT. This codes for CASSFPGGPGTNEKLFF.

This clonotype was picked up many times. The gene calls are TRBV29-1 and TRBJ2-5, with D possibly TRBD1 on 7 matching bases. CDR3 size: 13 residues. V was pared by 6 bases and J by 4 bases, with 15 bases between. Germline CDR1 and CDR2: SQVTM and ANQGSEA. In DNA form, the CDR3 reads TGCAGCGTGGGACACAGGGGAGGAGAGACCCAGTACTTC. The encoded protein is CSVGHRGGETQYF. Drawing the rest from reference TRBV29-1 and TRBJ2-5, the complete variable domain is SAVISQKPSRDICQRGTSLTIQCQVDSQVTMMFWYRQQPGQSLTLIATANQGSEATYESGFVIDKFPISRPNLTFSTLTVSNMSPEDSSIYLCSVGHRGGETQYFGPGTRLLVL.

Many counts were recorded for this clonotype. The CDR3 is CASSLGGGRYTEAFF. CDR3 in DNA: TGTGCCAGCAGCTTAGGTGGGGGGAGGTACACTGAAGCTTTCTTT. The chain recombines TRBV7-8 with TRBJ1-1, with D tentatively TRBD1 (5 bases). This CDR3 comprises 15 residues. Looked up from germline, CDR1 is SGHVS and CDR2 is FQNEAQ. With 1 base removed from V and 3 bases from J, the gap between germline ends came to 12 bases.

The sample holds many counts of this clonotype. The rearrangement links TRBV5-1 to TRBJ2-7; no firm D call. The CDR3 has 13 residues. V gave up 1 base and J gave up 3 bases, with 8 bases separating them. Looked up from germline, CDR1 is SGHRS and CDR2 is YFSETQ. CDR3 sequence: CASSLNTDYEQYF. In DNA form, the CDR3 reads TGCGCCAGCAGCTTGAACACAGACTACGAGCAGTACTTC. The full variable domain, with the rest looked up from reference TRBV5-1 and TRBJ2-7, is KAGVTQTPRYLIKTRGQQVTLSCSPISGHRSVSWYQQTPGQGLQFLFEYFSETQRNKGNFPGRFSGRQFSNSRSEMNVSTLELGDSALYLCASSLNTDYEQYFGPGTRLTVT.

Many counts were recorded for this clonotype. The rearrangement links TRBV20-1 to TRBJ1-6; D not resolved. This CDR3 spans 15 amino acids. Germline values: CDR1 DFQATT, CDR2 SNEGSKA (reference sequence). Trimming took off 4 bases at V and 4 bases at J, with 14 bases between the two ends. The CDR3 sequence is CSANPPAAYNSPLHF. CDR3 coding DNA: TGCAGTGCTAATCCCCCGGCAGCATATAATTCACCCCTCCACTTT.

The table lists this clonotype with many counts. The chain recombines TRBV7-8 with TRBJ1-3; 8 bases align to TRBD1. J gave up 2 bases and V 5 bases, and 5 bases lay outside the gene matches. Per the germline V gene, CDR1 is SGHVS and CDR2 is FQNEAQ. The CDR3 sequence is 15 residues long. CDR3 sequence (DNA): TGTGCCAGCAGCCCCCTGACAGGGGCTGGAAACACCATATATTTT. It codes for CASSPLTGAGNTIYF.

This clonotype was seen ten or more times. The chain has TRBV5-1 and TRBJ1-1; D is unclear. This CDR3 comprises 13 residues. CDR1 is SGHRS, CDR2 YFSETQ, per germline. Deletions cut 2 bases from V and 5 bases from J, with 10 bases between. CDR3 nucleotides: TGCGCCAGCAGCTTTAGATCGGGGACTGAAGCTTTCTTT. The encoded protein is CASSFRSGTEAFF.

The chain joins TRBV6-6 to TRBJ2-1, with 8 bases fitting TRBD2. Losses at the gene ends were 0 bases for V and 9 bases for J; bases not matched to a gene: 4. Germline V lookup: CDR1 MNHNY, CDR2 SVGAGI (reference sequence). CDR3 length: 14 amino acids. CDR3 protein: CASSYSSGGGEQFF. The CDR3 nucleotides are TGTGCCAGCAGTTACTCGAGCGGGGGCGGTGAGCAGTTCTTC.

This clonotype was picked up many times. The V gene is TRBV20-1, the J gene TRBJ1-5; 7 bases agree with TRBD1. The germline CDR1 and CDR2 sequences are DFQATT and SNEGSKA (reference sequence). The J segment lost 4 bases and the V segment lost 0 bases, leaving 6 bases of the junction unmatched. The CDR3 runs to 15 residues. CDR3 in amino acids: CSARDPGQANQPQHF. The CDR3 DNA sequence: TGCAGTGCTAGAGACCCCGGACAGGCGAATCAGCCCCAGCATTTT.

This clonotype was seen more than once but under ten times. The chain is built from TRBV14 and TRBJ2-2; unclear D gene. The CDR3 extends over 14 amino acids. CDR1 and CDR2 (germline): SGHDN, FVKESK. Trimming shortened V by 1 base and J by 5 bases, and 8 bases separated the two germline ends. The CDR3 nucleotides are TGTGCCAGCAGCCAAGTTGTTCTGACCGGGGAGCTGTTTTTT. This sequence encodes CASSQVVLTGELFF.